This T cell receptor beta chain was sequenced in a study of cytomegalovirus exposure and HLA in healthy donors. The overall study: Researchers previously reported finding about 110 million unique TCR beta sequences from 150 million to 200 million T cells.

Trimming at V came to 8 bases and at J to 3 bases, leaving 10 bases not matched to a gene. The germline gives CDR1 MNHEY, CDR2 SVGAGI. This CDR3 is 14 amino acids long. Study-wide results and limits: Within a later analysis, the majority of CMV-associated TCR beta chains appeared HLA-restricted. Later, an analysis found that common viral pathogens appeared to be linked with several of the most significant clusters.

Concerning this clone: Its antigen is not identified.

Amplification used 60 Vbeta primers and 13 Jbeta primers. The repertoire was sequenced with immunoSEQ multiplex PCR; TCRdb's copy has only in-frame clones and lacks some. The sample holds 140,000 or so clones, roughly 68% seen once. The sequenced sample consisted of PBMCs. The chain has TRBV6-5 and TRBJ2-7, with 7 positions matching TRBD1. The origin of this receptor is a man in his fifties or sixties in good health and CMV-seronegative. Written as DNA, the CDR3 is TGTGCCAGCGGACGGCCGACAGGGAGCTACGAGCAGTACTTC. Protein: CASGRPTGSYEQYF.